What follows are 6 T cell receptor beta chains derived from one specimen sequenced in a study of cytomegalovirus exposure and HLA in healthy donors. The PCR contained 60 Vbeta and 13 Jbeta primers. The repertoire was sequenced with immunoSEQ multiplex PCR; TCRdb's copy has only in-frame clones and lacks some. The table includes about 210,000 clones, about four fifths detected once. Input material: PBMCs. All receptors come from a man aged 40-50 years in good health and CMV-seropositive.

The chain uses TRBV6-6 and TRBJ1-1; D is perhaps TRBD1 (6 bases). V was trimmed by 5 bases and J by 8 bases, leaving 15 bases between them. Looked up from germline, CDR1 is MNHNY and CDR2 is SVGAGI (reference sequence). This CDR3 region has 13 residues. CDR3 nucleotide sequence: TGTGCCAGCAGTGTCCCGACAGGTTTAGAAGCTTTCTTT. This codes for CASSVPTGLEAFF.

The J gene is TRBJ1-2, the V gene TRBV4-1, with unresolved D. This CDR3 has 13 residues. Germline V gene data show CDR1 as MGHRA and CDR2 as YSYEKL. Trimming took 1 base from V and 8 from J, leaving 11 bases between them. This chain's CDR3 is CASSQVSSEGYTF. For the CDR3, the DNA is TGCGCCAGCAGCCAAGTGAGCTCCGAAGGCTACACCTTC.

The chain combines TRBV5-1 with TRBJ2-3, with a tentative D call TRBD1 (6 bases). CDR1 and CDR2 (germline): SGHRS, YFSETQ. The CDR3 contains 15 residues. With 5 bases removed from V and 0 bases from J, the gap between germline ends came to 13 bases. CDR3 nucleotide sequence: TGCGCCAGCAGTCCCGGGACACCAAGCACAGATACGCAGTATTTT. It codes for CASSPGTPSTDTQYF. Together with reference TRBV5-1 and TRBJ2-3, the CDR3 gives the full variable domain: KAGVTQTPRYLIKTRGQQVTLSCSPISGHRSVSWYQQTPGQGLQFLFEYFSETQRNKGNFPGRFSGRQFSNSRSEMNVSTLELGDSALYLCASSPGTPSTDTQYFGPGTRLTVL.

The chain recombines TRBV7-7 with TRBJ2-5, with 9 bases identical to TRBD2. This CDR3 region has 14 residues. The V segment lost 5 bases and the J segment 5 bases; nucleotides outside the gene matches: 6. Germline assignment: CDR1 SSHAT and CDR2 FNYEAQ (reference sequence). CDR3 loop: CASSPGTSSETQYF. The CDR3 DNA is TGTGCCAGCAGCCCTGGGACTAGCAGCGAGACCCAGTACTTC.

The chain joins TRBV6-5 to TRBJ2-7, with D perhaps TRBD1 (6 bases). Trimming stripped 5 bases from V and 4 bases from J, with 12 bases between. In germline, CDR1 is MNHEY, CDR2 SVGAGI. This CDR3 comprises 13 residues. The CDR3 coding sequence is TGTGCCAGCAGTAATCCAGGGGTGTACGAGCAGTACTTC. Its protein is CASSNPGVYEQYF.

The chain employs TRBV27 and TRBJ2-2; no clear D gene. Per the germline V gene, CDR1 is MNHEY and CDR2 is SMNVEV (reference sequence). This CDR3 spans 13 amino acids. Trimming removed 5 bases from V and 4 bases from J, with 8 bases in between. For the CDR3, the DNA is TGTGCCAGCAGTCCCCGAGGCACCGGGGAGCTGTTTTTT. Its translation: CASSPRGTGELFF.